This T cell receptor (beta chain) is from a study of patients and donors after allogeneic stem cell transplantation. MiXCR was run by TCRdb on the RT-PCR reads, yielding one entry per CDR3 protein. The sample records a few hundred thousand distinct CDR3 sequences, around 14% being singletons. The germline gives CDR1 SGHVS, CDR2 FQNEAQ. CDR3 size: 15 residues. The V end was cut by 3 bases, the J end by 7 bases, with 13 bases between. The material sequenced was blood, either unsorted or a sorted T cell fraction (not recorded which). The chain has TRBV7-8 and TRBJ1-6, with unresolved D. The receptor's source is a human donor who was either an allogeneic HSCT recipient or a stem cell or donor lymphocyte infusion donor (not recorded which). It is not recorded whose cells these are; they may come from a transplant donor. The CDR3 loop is CASSFSGDPNSPLHF. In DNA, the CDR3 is TGTGCCAGCAGCTTTTCGGGAGACCCCAATTCACCCCTCCACTTT.